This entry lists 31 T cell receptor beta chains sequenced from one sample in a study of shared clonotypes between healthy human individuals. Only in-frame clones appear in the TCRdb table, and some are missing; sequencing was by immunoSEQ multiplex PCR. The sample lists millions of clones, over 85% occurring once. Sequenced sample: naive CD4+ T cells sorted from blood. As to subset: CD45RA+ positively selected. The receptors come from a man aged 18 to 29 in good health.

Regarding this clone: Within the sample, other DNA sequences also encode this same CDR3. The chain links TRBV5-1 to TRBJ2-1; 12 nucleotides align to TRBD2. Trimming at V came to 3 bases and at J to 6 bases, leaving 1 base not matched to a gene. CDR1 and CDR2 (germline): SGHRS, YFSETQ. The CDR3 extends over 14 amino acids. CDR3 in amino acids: CASSSLAGGNEQFF. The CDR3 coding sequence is TGCGCCAGCAGCTCACTAGCGGGGGGCAATGAGCAGTTCTTC.

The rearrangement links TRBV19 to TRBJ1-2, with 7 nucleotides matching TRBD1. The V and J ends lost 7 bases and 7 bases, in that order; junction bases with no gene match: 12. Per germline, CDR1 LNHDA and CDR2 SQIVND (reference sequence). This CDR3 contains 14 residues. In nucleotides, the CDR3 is TGTGCCAGTACCCCGGGACAGCTCGGGAGTGGCTACACCTTC. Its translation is CASTPGQLGSGYTF.

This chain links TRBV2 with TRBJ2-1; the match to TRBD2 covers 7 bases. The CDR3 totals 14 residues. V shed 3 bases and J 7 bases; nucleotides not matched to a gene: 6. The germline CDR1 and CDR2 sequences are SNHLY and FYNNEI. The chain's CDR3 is CASSESGVQNEQFF. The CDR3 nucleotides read TGTGCCAGCAGTGAGAGCGGGGTGCAGAATGAGCAGTTCTTC.

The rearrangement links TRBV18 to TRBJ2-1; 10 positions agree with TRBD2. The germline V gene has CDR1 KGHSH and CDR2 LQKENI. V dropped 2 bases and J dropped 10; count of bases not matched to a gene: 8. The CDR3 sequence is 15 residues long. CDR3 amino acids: CASSPTSGGAQEQFF. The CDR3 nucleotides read TGTGCCAGCTCACCAACGAGCGGGGGGGCACAGGAGCAGTTCTTC.

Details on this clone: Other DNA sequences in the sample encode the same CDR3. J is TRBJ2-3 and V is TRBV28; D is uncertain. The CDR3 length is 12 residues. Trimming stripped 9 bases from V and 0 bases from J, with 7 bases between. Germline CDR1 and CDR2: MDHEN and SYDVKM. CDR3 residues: CASSGSTDTQYF. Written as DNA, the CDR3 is TGTGCCAGTTCCGGGAGCACAGATACGCAGTATTTT.

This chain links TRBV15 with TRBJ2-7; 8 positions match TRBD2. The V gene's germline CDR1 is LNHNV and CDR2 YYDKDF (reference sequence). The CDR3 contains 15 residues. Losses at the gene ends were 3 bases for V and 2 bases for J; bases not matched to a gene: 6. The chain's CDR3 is CATSRDREGTYEQYF. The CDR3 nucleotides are TGTGCCACCAGCAGGGACCGGGAGGGGACCTACGAGCAGTACTTC.

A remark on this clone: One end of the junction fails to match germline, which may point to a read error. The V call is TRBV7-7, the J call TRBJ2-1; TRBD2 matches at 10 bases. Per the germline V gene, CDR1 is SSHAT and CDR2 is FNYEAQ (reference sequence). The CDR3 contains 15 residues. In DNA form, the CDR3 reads TGTGCTAGCAGCTTAGCAATTAGCGGGAGGAATGAGCAGTTCTTC. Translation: CASSLAISGRNEQFF. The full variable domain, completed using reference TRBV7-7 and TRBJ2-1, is GAGVSQSPRYKVTKRGQDVTLRCDPISSHATLYWYQQALGQGPEFLTYFNYEAQPDKSGLPSDRFSAERPEGSISTLTIQRTEQRDSAMYRCASSLAISGRNEQFFGPGTRLTVL.

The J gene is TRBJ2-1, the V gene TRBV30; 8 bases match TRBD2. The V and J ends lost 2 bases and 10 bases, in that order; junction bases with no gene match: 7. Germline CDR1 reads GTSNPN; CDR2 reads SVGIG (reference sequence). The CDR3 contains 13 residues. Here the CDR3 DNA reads TGTGCCTGGAGTCTTCGCGGCGGGGGGGAGCAGTTCTTC. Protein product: CAWSLRGGGEQFF.

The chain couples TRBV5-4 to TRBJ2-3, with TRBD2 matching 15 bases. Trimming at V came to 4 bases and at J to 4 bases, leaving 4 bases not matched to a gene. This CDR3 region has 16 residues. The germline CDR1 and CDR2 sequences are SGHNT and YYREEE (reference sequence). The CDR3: CASSPGLAGGADTQYF. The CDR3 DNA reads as TGTGCCAGCAGCCCGGGACTAGCGGGAGGTGCAGATACGCAGTATTTT.

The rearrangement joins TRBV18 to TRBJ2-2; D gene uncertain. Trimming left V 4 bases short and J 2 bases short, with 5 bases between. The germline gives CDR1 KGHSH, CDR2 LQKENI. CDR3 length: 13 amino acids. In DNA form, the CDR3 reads TGTGCCAGCTCACTCATTAACACCGGGGAGCTGTTTTTT. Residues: CASSLINTGELFF.

The CDR3 reads CASSVQKTGLELFF. Written as DNA, the CDR3 is TGTGCCAGTAGTGTACAGAAGACCGGGTTGGAGCTGTTTTTT. The chain links TRBV19 to TRBJ2-2; D gene uncertain. Germline V gene sequence: CDR1 LNHDA, CDR2 SQIVND (reference sequence). The CDR3 is 14 amino acids. Trimming cost V 5 bases and J 10 bases, with 17 bases left between them. The whole variable domain, filled in from reference TRBV19 and TRBJ2-2, reads DGGITQSPKYLFRKEGQNVTLSCEQNLNHDAMYWYRQDPGQGLRLIYYSQIVNDFQKGDIAEGYSVSREKKESFPLTVTSAQKNPTAFYLCASSVQKTGLELFFGEGSRLTVL.

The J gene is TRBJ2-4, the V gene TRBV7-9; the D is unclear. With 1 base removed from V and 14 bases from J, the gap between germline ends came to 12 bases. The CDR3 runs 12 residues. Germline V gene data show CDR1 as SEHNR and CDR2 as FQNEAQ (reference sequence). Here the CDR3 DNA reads TGTGCCAGCAGCTTAGGCGTTATCGGAAAGTACTTC. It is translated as CASSLGVIGKYF.

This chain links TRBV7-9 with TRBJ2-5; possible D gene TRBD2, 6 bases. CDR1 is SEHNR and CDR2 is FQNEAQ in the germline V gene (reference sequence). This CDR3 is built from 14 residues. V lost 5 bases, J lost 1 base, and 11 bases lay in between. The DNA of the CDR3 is TGTGCCAGCAGCCCCCCCGGGGGCCAAGAGACCCAGTACTTC. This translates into CASSPPGGQETQYF.

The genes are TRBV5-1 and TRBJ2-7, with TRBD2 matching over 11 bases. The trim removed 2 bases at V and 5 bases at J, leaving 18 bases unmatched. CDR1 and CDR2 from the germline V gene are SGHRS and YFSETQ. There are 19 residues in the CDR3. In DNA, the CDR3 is TGCGCCAGCAGCTTATTAGAACTAGCGGGGGTTTTTTTTAACGACGAGCAGTACTTC. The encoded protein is CASSLLELAGVFFNDEQYF. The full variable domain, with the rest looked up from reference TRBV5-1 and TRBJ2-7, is KAGVTQTPRYLIKTRGQQVTLSCSPISGHRSVSWYQQTPGQGLQFLFEYFSETQRNKGNFPGRFSGRQFSNSRSEMNVSTLELGDSALYLCASSLLELAGVFFNDEQYFGPGTRLTVT.

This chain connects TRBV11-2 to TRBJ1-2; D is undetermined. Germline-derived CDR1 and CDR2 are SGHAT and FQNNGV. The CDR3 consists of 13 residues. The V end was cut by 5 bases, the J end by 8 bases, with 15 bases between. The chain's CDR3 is CASSPSTAQGYTF. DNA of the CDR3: TGTGCCAGCAGCCCTTCCACCGCCCAAGGCTACACCTTC.

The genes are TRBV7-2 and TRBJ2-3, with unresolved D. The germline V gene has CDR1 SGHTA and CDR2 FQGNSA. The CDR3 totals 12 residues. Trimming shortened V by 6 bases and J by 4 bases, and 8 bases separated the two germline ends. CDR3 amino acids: CASRSDADTQYF. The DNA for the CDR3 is TGTGCCAGCAGATCGGACGCAGATACGCAGTATTTT.

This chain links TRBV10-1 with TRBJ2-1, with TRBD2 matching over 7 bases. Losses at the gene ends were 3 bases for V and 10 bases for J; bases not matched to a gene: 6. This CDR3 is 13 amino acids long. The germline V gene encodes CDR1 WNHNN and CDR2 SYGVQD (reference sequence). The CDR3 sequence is CASSEAGRAEQFF. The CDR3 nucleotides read TGCGCCAGCAGTGAAGCAGGGAGGGCGGAGCAGTTCTTC.

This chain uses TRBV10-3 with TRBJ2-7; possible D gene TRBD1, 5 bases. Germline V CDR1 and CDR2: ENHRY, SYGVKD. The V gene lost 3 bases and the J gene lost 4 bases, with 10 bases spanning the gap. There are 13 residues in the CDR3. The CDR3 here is CAISEGEWYEQYF. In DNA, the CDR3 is TGTGCCATCAGTGAAGGGGAATGGTACGAGCAGTACTTC.

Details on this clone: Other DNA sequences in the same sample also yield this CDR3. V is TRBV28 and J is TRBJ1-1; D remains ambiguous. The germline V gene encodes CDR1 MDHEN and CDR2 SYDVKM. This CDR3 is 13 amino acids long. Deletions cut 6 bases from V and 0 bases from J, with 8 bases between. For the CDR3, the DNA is TGTGCCAGCAGCATAACAGTGAACACTGAAGCTTTCTTT. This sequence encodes CASSITVNTEAFF. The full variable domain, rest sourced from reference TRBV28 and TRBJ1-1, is DVKVTQSSRYLVKRTGEKVFLECVQDMDHENMFWYRQDPGLGLRLIYFSYDVKMKEKGDIPEGYSVSREKKERFSLILESASTNQTSMYLCASSITVNTEAFFGQGTRLTVV.

In DNA, the CDR3 is TGTGCCTGGAGGGTTCGGGAAGCGACTATGCAAGCTTTCTTT. This codes for CAWRVREATMQAFF. The chain couples TRBV30 to TRBJ1-1; D is undetermined. Trimming removed 3 bases at V and 9 bases at J, with 20 bases between. Germline V gene sequence: CDR1 GTSNPN, CDR2 SVGIG (reference sequence). This CDR3 has 14 amino acids.

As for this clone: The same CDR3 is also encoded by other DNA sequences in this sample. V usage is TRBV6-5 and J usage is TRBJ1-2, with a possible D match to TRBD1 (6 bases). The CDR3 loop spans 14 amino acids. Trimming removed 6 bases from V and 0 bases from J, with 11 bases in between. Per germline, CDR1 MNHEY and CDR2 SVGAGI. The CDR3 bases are TGTGCCAGCAGCCGGGGACAATCTAACTATGGCTACACCTTC. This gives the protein CASSRGQSNYGYTF.

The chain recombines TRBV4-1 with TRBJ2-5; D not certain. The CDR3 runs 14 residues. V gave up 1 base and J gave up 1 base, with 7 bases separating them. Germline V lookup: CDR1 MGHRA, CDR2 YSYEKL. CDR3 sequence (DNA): TGCGCCAGCAGCCAAGGACACTCCCAAGAGACCCAGTACTTC. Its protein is CASSQGHSQETQYF.

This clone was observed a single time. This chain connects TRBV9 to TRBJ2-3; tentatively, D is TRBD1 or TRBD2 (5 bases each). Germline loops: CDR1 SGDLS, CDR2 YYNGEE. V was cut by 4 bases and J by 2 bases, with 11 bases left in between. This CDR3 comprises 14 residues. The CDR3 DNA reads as TGTGCCAGCAGCCGAGGGGCCGCCACAGATACGCAGTATTTT. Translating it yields CASSRGAATDTQYF.

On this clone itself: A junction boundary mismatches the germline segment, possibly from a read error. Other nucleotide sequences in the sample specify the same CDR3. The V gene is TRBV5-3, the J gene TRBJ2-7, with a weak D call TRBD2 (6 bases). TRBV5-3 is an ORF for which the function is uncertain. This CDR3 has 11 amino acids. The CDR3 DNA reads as TGCGGCCGGGGGAGCTCCTACGAGCAGTACTTC. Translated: CGRGSSYEQYF.

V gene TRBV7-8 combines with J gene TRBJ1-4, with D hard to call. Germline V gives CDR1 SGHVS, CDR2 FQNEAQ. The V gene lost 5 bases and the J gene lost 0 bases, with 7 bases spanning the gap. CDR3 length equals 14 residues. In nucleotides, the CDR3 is TGTGCCAGCAGCATCGAAGCAACTAATGAAAAACTGTTTTTT. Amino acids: CASSIEATNEKLFF.

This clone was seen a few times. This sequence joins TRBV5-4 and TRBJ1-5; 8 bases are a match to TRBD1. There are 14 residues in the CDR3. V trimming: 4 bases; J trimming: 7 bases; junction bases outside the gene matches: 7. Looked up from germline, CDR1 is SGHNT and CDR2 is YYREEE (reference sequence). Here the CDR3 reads CASSTDRGQQPQHF. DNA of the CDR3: TGTGCCAGCAGCACTGACAGGGGTCAGCAGCCCCAGCATTTT.

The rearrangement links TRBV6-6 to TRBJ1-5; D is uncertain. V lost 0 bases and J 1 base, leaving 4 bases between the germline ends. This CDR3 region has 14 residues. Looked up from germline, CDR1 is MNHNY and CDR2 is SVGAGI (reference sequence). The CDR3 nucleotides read TGTGCCAGCAGTTACTCGGCGAGCAATCAGCCCCAGCATTTT. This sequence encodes CASSYSASNQPQHF.

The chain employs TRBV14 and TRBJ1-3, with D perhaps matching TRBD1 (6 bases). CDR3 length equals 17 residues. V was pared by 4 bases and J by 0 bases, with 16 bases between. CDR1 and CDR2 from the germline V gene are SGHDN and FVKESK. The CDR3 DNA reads TGTGCCAGCAGCCGCAGCGCGGGACAAATCTCTGGAAACACCATATATTTT. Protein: CASSRSAGQISGNTIYF. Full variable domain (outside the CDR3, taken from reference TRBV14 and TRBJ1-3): EAGVTQFPSHSVIEKGQTVTLRCDPISGHDNLYWYRRVMGKEIKFLLHFVKESKQDESGMPNNRFLAERTGGTYSTLKVQPAELEDSGVYFCASSRSAGQISGNTIYFGEGSWLTVV.

The CDR3 sequence: CASSYSIQGSGGYTF. CDR3 DNA: TGTGCCAGCAGTTACTCGATACAGGGTTCTGGTGGCTACACCTTC. The genes are TRBV6-5 and TRBJ1-2; D perhaps matches TRBD1 (6 bases). CDR3 length equals 15 residues. V gave up 0 bases and J gave up 7 bases, with 15 bases separating them. Per the germline V gene, CDR1 is MNHEY and CDR2 is SVGAGI.

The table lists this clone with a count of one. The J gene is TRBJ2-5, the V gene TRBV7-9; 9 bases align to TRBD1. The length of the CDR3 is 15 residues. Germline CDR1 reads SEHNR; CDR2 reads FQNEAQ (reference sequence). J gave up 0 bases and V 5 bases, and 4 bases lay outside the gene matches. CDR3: CASSLGQGNQETQYF. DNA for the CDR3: TGTGCCAGCAGCCTGGGACAGGGCAACCAAGAGACCCAGTACTTC.

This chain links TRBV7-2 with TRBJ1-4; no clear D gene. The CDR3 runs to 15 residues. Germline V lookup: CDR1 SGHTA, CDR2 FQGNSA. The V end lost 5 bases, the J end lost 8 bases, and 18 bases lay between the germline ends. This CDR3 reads CASSPRAVIAEKLFF. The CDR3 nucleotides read TGTGCCAGCAGCCCCCGGGCGGTCATCGCGGAAAAACTGTTTTTT.